The source of this TCR beta chain is a study of metastatic and nonmetastatic thyroid tumors. About the study: Samples came from malignant and benign thyroid patients, and repertoires were compared across blood and tumor or nodule tissue.

This clone has a handful of counts. All patients reached thyroid surgery having received no treatment beforehand. TCRdb reassembled clones from the PCR reads with MiXCR. This table holds roughly 21,000 clones, 28% found once. Trimming left V 5 bases short and J 2 bases short, with 9 bases between. Germline CDR1 reads MRHNA; CDR2 reads SNTAGT. The CDR3 length is 13 residues. The sample was tumor tissue. This TCR came from a male donor with papillary thyroid cancer or a benign thyroid nodule (not recorded which). Some clones in this sample may be carry-over from other donors' samples. The chain employs TRBV6-4 and TRBJ1-1; no clear D. The CDR3 protein is CASSYGGNTEAFF. Here the CDR3 DNA reads TGTGCCAGCAGTTATGGCGGAAACACTGAAGCTTTCTTT.